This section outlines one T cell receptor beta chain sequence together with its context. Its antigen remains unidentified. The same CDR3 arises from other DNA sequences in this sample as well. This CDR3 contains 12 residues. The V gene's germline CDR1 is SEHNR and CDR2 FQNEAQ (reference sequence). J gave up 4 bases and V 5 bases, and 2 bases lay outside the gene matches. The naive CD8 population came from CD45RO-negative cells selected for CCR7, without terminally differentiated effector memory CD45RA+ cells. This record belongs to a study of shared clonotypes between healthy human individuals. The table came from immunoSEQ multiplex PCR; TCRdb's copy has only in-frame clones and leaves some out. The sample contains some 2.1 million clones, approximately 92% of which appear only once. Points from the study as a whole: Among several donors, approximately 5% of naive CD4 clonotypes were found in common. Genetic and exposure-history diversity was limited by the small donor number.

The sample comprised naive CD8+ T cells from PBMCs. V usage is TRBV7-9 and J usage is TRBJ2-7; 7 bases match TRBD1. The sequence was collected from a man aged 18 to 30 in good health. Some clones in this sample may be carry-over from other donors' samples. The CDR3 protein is CASSAQGYEQYF. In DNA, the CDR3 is TGTGCCAGCAGCGCACAGGGGTACGAGCAGTACTTC.